The 4 T cell receptor beta chains in this list originate from one sample, sequenced in a study of T cell changes during pregnancy in multiple sclerosis. Sequencing used immunoSEQ multiplex PCR; TCRdb keeps in-frame clones, though not all of them. The repertoire consists of fewer than 45,000 clones, with around nine tenths occurring once and the leading ten covering 5% to 6%. The input for sequencing was peripheral blood, taken in the third trimester of pregnancy. The receptors stem from a female donor in good health, enrolled as a control in a pregnancy study.

V and J are TRBV7-8 and TRBJ1-5, with 8 bases aligning to TRBD1. This CDR3 is 15 amino acids long. From germline, CDR1 is SGHVS and CDR2 FQNEAQ. V lost 1 base, J lost 4 bases, and 3 bases stayed unmatched. CDR3 protein: CASSLGTGTNQPQHF. In nucleotides, the CDR3 is TGTGCCAGCAGCTTAGGGACAGGGACTAATCAGCCCCAGCATTTT.

This clone has a single count. The CDR3 loop is CASSVGGATNEKLFF. The CDR3 DNA sequence: TGTGCCAGCAGCGTAGGGGGAGCAACTAATGAAAAACTGTTTTTT. The J gene is TRBJ1-4, the V gene TRBV9; D not certain. The CDR3 has 15 residues. V lost 0 bases, J lost 0 bases, and 6 bases lay in between. Per the germline V gene, CDR1 is SGDLS and CDR2 is YYNGEE.

The chain uses TRBV7-2 and TRBJ1-2, with 7 bases aligning to TRBD1. V lost 1 base to trimming and J lost 4 bases; unmatched junction nucleotides: 3. The CDR3 has 14 amino acids. CDR1 and CDR2 from the germline V gene are SGHTA and FQGNSA. CDR3 bases: TGTGCCAGCAGCTTAGGAGGACAGGTCTATGGCTACACCTTC. Protein: CASSLGGQVYGYTF.

The chain combines TRBV15 with TRBJ1-5; 9 positions match TRBD1. J was trimmed by 5 bases and V by 4 bases; bases with no gene match: 9. From germline, CDR1 is LNHNV and CDR2 YYDKDF (reference sequence). The CDR3 sequence is 16 residues long. This CDR3 reads CATSKYRGPGYQPQHF. DNA of the CDR3: TGTGCCACCAGCAAATACAGGGGGCCTGGATATCAGCCCCAGCATTTT.